What follows are 8 T cell receptor beta chains derived from one specimen sequenced in a study of T cells in Graves' hyperthyroidism and ophthalmopathy (dated by TCRdb to the late 2010s). The library was produced with multiplex PCR. TCRdb names Illumina HiSeq 2000 as the instrument used. The TCR beta CDR3 regions were amplified from RNA transcripts. The TCR CDR3 was subjected to a first round of RT-PCR using the HTBI primer set and the Qiagen OneStep RT-PCR kit. TCRdb itself trimmed the public reads at Q25 with fastp, ran MiXCR and retained productive beta chains. Identical CDR3 protein sequences are pooled into one entry, listed with their most common genes and DNA. Here the sample has around 380,000 distinct CDR3 sequences; about 13% occur a single time. The ten top clones hold less than 25% of the sample. The sequencing sample was made of blood. These receptor sequences come from a man aged 30-40 years with Graves' hyperthyroidism that later progressed to Graves' ophthalmopathy.

This clonotype was observed many times. The chain combines TRBV6-1 with TRBJ1-2; D call uncertain. Germline values: CDR1 MNHNS, CDR2 SASEGT. The V gene lost 7 bases and the J gene lost 2 bases, with 14 bases spanning the gap. The CDR3 is 14 amino acids. The CDR3 sequence is CASNWKHPNYGYTF. The CDR3 nucleotides are TGTGCCAGCAATTGGAAACATCCCAACTATGGCTACACCTTC.

Only a few counts were recorded for this clonotype. The rearrangement joins TRBV7-8 to TRBJ1-5; weak D call: TRBD1 (6 bases). V lost 4 bases and J lost 0, with 16 bases in between. Germline V gene lookup returns CDR1 SGHVS and CDR2 FQNEAQ. CDR3 size: 17 residues. Here the CDR3 DNA reads TGTGCCAGCAGCTGGAACAGGGAGCTATCTAGCAATCAGCCCCAGCATTTT. Protein product: CASSWNRELSSNQPQHF. The full variable domain, its missing parts supplied by reference TRBV7-8 and TRBJ1-5, is GAGVSQSPRYKVAKRGQDVALRCDPISGHVSLFWYQQALGQGPEFLTYFQNEAQLDKSGLPSDRFFAERPEGSVSTLKIQRTQQEDSAVYLCASSWNRELSSNQPQHFGDGTRLSIL.

The J gene is TRBJ1-6, the V gene TRBV20-1; TRBD1 agrees at 7 bases. From germline, CDR1 is DFQATT and CDR2 SNEGSKA (reference sequence). CDR3 size: 13 residues. Written as DNA, the CDR3 is TGCACACCGGTACAGGGGAATTATTCACCCCTCCACTTT. Translation: CTPVQGNYSPLHF.

This clonotype has a handful of counts. The V call is TRBV20-1, the J call TRBJ1-5; 7 bases map to TRBD1. In germline, CDR1 is DFQATT, CDR2 SNEGSKA (reference sequence). With 3 bases clipped from V and 1 base from J, the junction kept 6 bases outside the gene matches. The CDR3 spans 15 residues. The CDR3 region has the DNA TGCAGTGCTAGGGCCCCGGGACAGAGCAATCAGCCCCAGCATTTT. Its protein product is CSARAPGQSNQPQHF.

This clonotype was seen many times. CDR3 sequence reads: CASRVQGVASIAEAFF. The CDR3 DNA reads TGTGCCAGCAGGGTACAGGGGGTAGCCTCAATCGCTGAAGCTTTCTTT. The chain links TRBV6-2 or TRBV6-3 to TRBJ1-1, with 8 nucleotides matching TRBD1. The V gene end was trimmed by 6 bases and the J gene end by 6 bases; junction bases not matched to a gene: 15. This CDR3 spans 16 amino acids. The germline gives CDR1 MNHEY, CDR2 SVGEGT.

This clonotype showed up just a few times. The V gene is TRBV7-2, the J gene TRBJ2-1; no definite D call. V was pared by 10 bases and J by 4 bases, with 14 bases between. The CDR3 has 13 residues. The germline V gene encodes CDR1 SGHTA and CDR2 FQGNSA. Here the CDR3 DNA reads TGTGCCAACAGTCCCGACATTTACAATGAGCAGTTCTTC. The encoded protein is CANSPDIYNEQFF.

This chain joins TRBV4-1 and TRBJ2-5; TRBD2 aligns across 11 bases. Germline V gene lookup returns CDR1 MGHRA and CDR2 YSYEKL. Trimming cost V 0 bases and J 2 bases; bases outside gene matches: 8. The CDR3 contains 18 residues. The CDR3 DNA reads TGCGCCAGCAGCCAAGACCCAGGCCTAGCGGGGGGACAAGAGACCCAGTACTTC. It is translated as CASSQDPGLAGGQETQYF.

The V call is TRBV11-3, the J call TRBJ2-7; possibly TRBD2 for D (7 bases). This CDR3 contains 15 residues. Germline lookup yields CDR1 SGHNT and CDR2 YENEEA. V dropped 3 bases and J dropped 4 bases, with 16 bases sitting between them. The CDR3 sequence is CASSLSGDIIYEQYF. The CDR3 DNA is TGTGCCAGCAGCTTGAGCGGGGACATAATTTACGAGCAGTACTTC.